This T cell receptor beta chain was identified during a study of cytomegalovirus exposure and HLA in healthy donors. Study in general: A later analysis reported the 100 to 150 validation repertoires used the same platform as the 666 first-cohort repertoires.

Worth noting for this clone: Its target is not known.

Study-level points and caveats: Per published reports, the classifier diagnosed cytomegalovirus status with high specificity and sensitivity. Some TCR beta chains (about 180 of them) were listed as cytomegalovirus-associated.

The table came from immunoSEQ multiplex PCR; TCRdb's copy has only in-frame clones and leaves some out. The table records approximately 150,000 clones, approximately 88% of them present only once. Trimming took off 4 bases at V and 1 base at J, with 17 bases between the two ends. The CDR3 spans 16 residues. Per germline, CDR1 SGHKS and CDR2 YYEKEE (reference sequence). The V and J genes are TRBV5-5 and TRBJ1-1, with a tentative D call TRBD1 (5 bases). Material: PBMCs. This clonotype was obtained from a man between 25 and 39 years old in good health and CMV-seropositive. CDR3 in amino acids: CASSGGGFSGNTEAFF. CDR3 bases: TGTGCCAGCAGCGGGGGAGGTTTTTCGGGGAACACTGAAGCTTTCTTT. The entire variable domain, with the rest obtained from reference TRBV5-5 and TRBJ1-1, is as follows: DAGVTQSPTHLIKTRGQQVTLRCSPISGHKSVSWYQQVLGQGPQFIFQYYEKEERGRGNFPDRFSARQFPNYSSELNVNALLLGDSALYLCASSGGGFSGNTEAFFGQGTRLTVV.